This paragraph covers one TCR beta chain sequence. The data were taken from a study of blood T cell repertoires in COVID-19. Across the study: Nucleic acid was either cDNA or gDNA, and it came from T cells, B-cell-depleted T cells, or PBMCs.

Clones were read by immunoSEQ multiplex PCR, and TCRdb kept only the in-frame ones, dropping some. This sample has 210,000 or so clones, with 89% found just once. The source material was peripheral blood. The clonotype comes from a man between 35 and 55 years old with acute or convalescent COVID-19.

The CDR3 sequence is CASTRGQGVYNEQFF. For the CDR3, the DNA is TGTGCCAGCACGCGAGGCCAGGGCGTCTACAATGAGCAGTTCTTC. The chain combines TRBV9 with TRBJ2-1; D might be TRBD1 (5 bases). The CDR3 runs to 15 residues. From germline, CDR1 is SGDLS and CDR2 YYNGEE. V lost 6 bases, J lost 3 bases, and 16 bases lay in between.